The rows below give T cell receptor beta chains drawn from one sample of a study of identical twins. From the 5' RACE reads, TCRdb called clonotypes with MiXCR, one entry per CDR3 protein. The sample has roughly 1,500,000 distinct CDR3 sequences; about 30% are singletons. Input material: cord blood. These receptors were collected from a newborn girl in good health. CDR3s include the opening cysteine and the closing phenylalanine or tryptophan. The D gene is left open where the match is weak. Clone size, where shown, is once, few, many, or a class for clones that have expanded.

D gene	V gene	J gene	clone size	CDR3 protein
NA	TRBV7-9	TRBJ1-2	NA	CASSFLDFYGYTF
TRBD1	TRBV20-1	TRBJ1-4	few	CSAPRTGGDDRGEKLFF
TRBD1	TRBV28	TRBJ1-2	few	CASRSLGTGINYGYTF
NA	TRBV5-1	TRBJ2-1	NA	CASSFEQTFYNEQFF
TRBD1	TRBV5-6	TRBJ1-1	few	CASSLGTGGNSGAEAFF
TRBD2	TRBV20-1	NA	NA	CSARLAGGKTQYF
TRBD2	TRBV25-1	TRBJ2-1	few	CASSEGSSGVYNEQFF
NA	TRBV4-1	TRBJ2-3	many	CASSRVADTQYF
NA	TRBV7-4	TRBJ2-1	few	CASSLVVGASPYNEQFF
TRBD2	TRBV29-1	NA	NA	CSVAPSGGPYEQYF
TRBD1	TRBV14	TRBJ2-7	NA	CASSLPGTGLKVQYF
TRBD1	TRBV5-1	TRBJ2-1	NA	CASSQGQGLDNEQFF
NA	TRBV5-1	TRBJ2-5	NA	CASSLLIGQETQYF
NA	TRBV5-6	TRBJ2-7	few	CASSLMEARINNEQYF
NA	TRBV6-1	TRBJ2-1	NA	CASSEDSGNEQFF
NA	TRBV5-1	TRBJ2-5	few	CASSPRDSSEQYF
TRBD1	TRBV20-1	TRBJ1-5	NA	CSAKGGQGRQPQHF
NA	TRBV2	TRBJ2-7	few	CASKASYEQYF
NA	TRBV20-1	NA	few	CSARDGKSAGRETQYF
TRBD1	TRBV29-1	TRBJ2-5	few	CSLGTEETQYF
TRBD1	TRBV4-1	TRBJ1-4	few	CASSQGGQAAEKLFF
NA	TRBV15	TRBJ2-3	few	CATSRDPPDTQYF
NA	TRBV20-1	TRBJ1-4	few	CSARVRSNEKLFF
NA	TRBV20-1	TRBJ1-1	NA	CSASGTDLTEAFF
NA	TRBV2	TRBJ1-5	NA	CASSERGYSNQPQHF
NA	TRBV28	TRBJ1-6	NA	CASSLWGDRINSPLHF
NA	TRBV6-5	TRBJ1-1	NA	CASSYVFAGLNTEAFF
NA	TRBV25-1	NA	NA	CASSTRRGPLEIGETQYF
NA	TRBV12-3/TRBV12-4	TRBJ1-1	few	CASSLGRAAFF
TRBD1	TRBV6-6	TRBJ1-2	NA	CASSYTGGEGSGYTF
NA	TRBV27	TRBJ1-1	few	CASRRTSGVVMNTEAFF
TRBD1	TRBV13	TRBJ2-3	many	CASSNGQGADTQYF
NA	TRBV9	TRBJ2-7	few	CASSVAMGDYEQYF
NA	TRBV3-1	TRBJ1-2	NA	CASSRNLRGDGYTF
NA	TRBV7-9	TRBJ2-7	NA	CASSLPNYREQYF
TRBD1	TRBV10-3	TRBJ1-2	many	CAISEGLADRVYGYTF
NA	TRBV5-1	TRBJ2-5	once	CASSLAAGRVHEQYF
NA	TRBV20-1	TRBJ2-1	NA	CSARRGLPWNEQFF
NA	TRBV5-1	TRBJ2-5	few	CASSLTGRKETQYF
TRBD2	TRBV5-1	TRBJ2-1	few	CASSSSRLAGGPGNEQFF
TRBD2	TRBV5-1	TRBJ2-7	many	CASSRSTSALYEQYF
NA	TRBV7-9	TRBJ1-1	few	CASSLTGRHTEAFF
TRBD1	TRBV27	TRBJ2-3	few	CASSLLGQSTDTQYF
TRBD2	TRBV5-1	TRBJ2-3	NA	CAGSLLTGTRTDKQYF
NA	TRBV12-3/TRBV12-4	TRBJ1-1	few	CASSFRRGLNTEAFF
TRBD2	TRBV20-1	TRBJ2-5	NA	CSASGGGPQETQYF
TRBD1	TRBV12-3/TRBV12-4	TRBJ2-7	many	CASSSVRGRYEQYF
NA	TRBV20-1	TRBJ1-6	NA	CSERGPLDSPLHF
NA	TRBV12-5	TRBJ2-5	NA	CASGSPQDQETQYF
NA	TRBV11-3	TRBJ2-2	NA	CASSWGSPTNTGELFF
TRBD2	TRBV20-1	TRBJ2-7	NA	CSARSSGDYYEQYF
NA	TRBV4-2	TRBJ2-7	many	CASSPRLAYEQYF
NA	TRBV11-2	TRBJ1-2	many	CASSLVARVGGYTF
TRBD2	TRBV5-1	TRBJ2-1	once	CASSFIWPSGRFNEQFF
NA	TRBV6-1	TRBJ2-7	NA	CASSLRRDLSYEQYF
TRBD1	TRBV15	TRBJ1-1	few	CATSSPGFFRGRMKDTEAFF
NA	TRBV10-3	TRBJ2-2	NA	CATQYPPTGELFF
TRBD2	TRBV10-3	NA	few	CAIMGGGYEQYF